These T cell receptor beta chains were read from a single sample in a study of blood T cells in healthy people across ages. TCRdb processed the 5' RACE reads anew with MiXCR; each CDR3 protein has one entry. The sample carries around 1,000,000 distinct CDR3 sequences, under 30% recorded once. The same data also contributed to another study, on T cells of mothers and their children.

Sequencing input: blood. The receptors come from a girl aged 2-10 years in good health. CDR3s include the opening cysteine and the closing phenylalanine or tryptophan. A D gene is named only where the DNA matches it firmly. Not all rows give a size; the values are once, few, many and, for expanded clones, a class.

12	TRBV6-6	-	TRBJ1-5	-	TGTGCCAGCAGCACATTTAATCAGCCCCAGCATTTT	CASSTFNQPQHF
17	TRBV6-5	TRBD2	TRBJ2-5	-	TGTGCCAGCAGTTACTCGACCCTAGCGGGAGGTTTAGGGACCCAGTACTTC	CASSYSTLAGGLGTQYF
14	TRBV6-5	-	TRBJ2-3	few	TGTGCCAGCAGTTACGGGTTAGCGACAGATACGCAGTATTTT	CASSYGLATDTQYF
15	TRBV7-9	-	TRBJ1-4	few	TGTGCCAGCAGCTTAGATAGCGGTTCTAATGAAAAACTGTTTTTT	CASSLDSGSNEKLFF
17	TRBV29-1	-	TRBJ2-3	-	TGCAGCGTTACGGGGGGGGCAGGGGGGTATCTCACAGATACGCAGTATTTT	CSVTGGAGGYLTDTQYF
16	TRBV12-3/TRBV12-4	-	TRBJ2-5	few	TGTGCCAGCAGTTTATTGGTGACTGGGCGGCAAGAGACCCAGTACTTC	CASSLLVTGRQETQYF
14	TRBV3-1	-	TRBJ2-6	-	TGTGCCAGCAGCCACTCCTCTGGGGCCAACGTCCCGACTTTC	CASSHSSGANVPTF
10	TRBV29-1	TRBD2	TRBJ2-5	-	TGCAGCGTTGAACAAGCGGGGACGTTCTTC	CSVEQAGTFF
16	TRBV9	-	TRBJ2-3	few	TGTGCCAGCAGCGTAGATGGCGGGGTTATCACAGATACGCAGTATTTT	CASSVDGGVITDTQYF
13	TRBV27	TRBD2	TRBJ2-7	-	TGTGCCAGCAGTTTCTTGGGAGGGTCCGAGCAGTACTTC	CASSFLGGSEQYF
13	TRBV15	-	TRBJ2-5	few	TGTGCCACCAGCAAGAGGTTTCAAGAGACCCAGTACTTC	CATSKRFQETQYF
15	TRBV27	TRBD1	TRBJ2-4	-	TGTGCCAGCAGGACCAGGGGGAGTTTAGGGAACATTCAGTACTTC	CASRTRGSLGNIQYF
19	TRBV11-2	-	TRBJ1-2	-	TGTGCCAGCAGCTCACCAGAGAGAGGGGTTCCTGGGGAGTTCTATGGCTACACCTTC	CASSSPERGVPGEFYGYTF
15	TRBV2	-	TRBJ1-1	-	TGTGCCAGCAGAGAAGGATTGTGGCAGTACACTGAAGCTTTCTTT	CASREGLWQYTEAFF
15	TRBV7-2	TRBD2	TRBJ2-5	-	TGTGCCAGCAACATCTTCGGGGGGAGCCAAGAGACCCAGTACTTC	CASNIFGGSQETQYF
15	TRBV12-3/TRBV12-4	-	TRBJ2-4	-	TGTGCCAGCAGTTTACTGAGGGGGGGAAAAAACATTCAGTACTTC	CASSLLRGGKNIQYF
14	TRBV6-5	-	TRBJ2-6	few	TGTGCCAGCGGAAGGGACTCTGGGGCCAACGTCCTGACTTTC	CASGRDSGANVLTF
13	TRBV7-2	-	TRBJ1-5	few	TGTGCCAGCAGCTTAGTCACCTATCAGCCCCAGCATTTT	CASSLVTYQPQHF
16	TRBV29-1	TRBD1	TRBJ2-3	few	TGCAGCGTTGAAGGGCCGGGACAGGGGGCGAGAGATACGCAGTATTTT	CSVEGPGQGARDTQYF
16	TRBV5-1	-	TRBJ2-1	few	TGCGCCAGCAGCTTGGAATGGGGCAGCTCCTACAATGAGCAGTTCTTC	CASSLEWGSSYNEQFF
14	TRBV29-1	TRBD1	TRBJ2-1	few	TGCAGCGTTCAAATCGGGACAGGATTCGATGAGCAGTTCTTC	CSVQIGTGFDEQFF
10	TRBV5-1	-	TRBJ2-5	-	TGCGCCAACTCGGTGGAGACCCAGTACTTC	CANSVETQYF
14	TRBV7-2	TRBD2	TRBJ2-7	-	TGTGTCAGCAGACTAGCGGGAGGGACCTACGAGCAGTACTTC	CVSRLAGGTYEQYF
13	TRBV9	-	TRBJ1-4	-	TGTGCCAGCAGTCTAGGGGGGAGTGAAAAACTGTTTTTT	CASSLGGSEKLFF
16	TRBV29-1	TRBD2	TRBJ2-3	few	TGCAGCGTTGTAACAGGACTAGCCCGTAGCACAGATACGCAGTATTTT	CSVVTGLARSTDTQYF
15	TRBV6-5	-	TRBJ2-2	few	TGTGCCAGCAGTTATCGCCGGGACGACACCGGAGAGCTGTTTTTT	CASSYRRDDTGELFF
13	TRBV11-2	-	TRBJ1-1	few	TGTGCCAGCAGCCCACGGGCCGGGACTGAAGCCTTCTTT	CASSPRAGTEAFF
15	TRBV12-3/TRBV12-4	TRBD2	TRBJ2-7	few	TGTGCCAGCAGTGAGACTAGCGGGAGAGTGCGCGAGCAGTACTTC	CASSETSGRVREQYF
14	TRBV20-1	-	TRBJ2-3	few	TGCAGTGCTAGGATTGGGCTTAGCACAGATACGCAGTATTTT	CSARIGLSTDTQYF
16	TRBV21-1	-	TRBJ2-6	-	TGTGCCAGCAGCAAATCAGAGCATTCTGGGGCCAACGTCCTGACTTTC	CASSKSEHSGANVLTF
14	TRBV29-1	TRBD2	TRBJ2-7	-	TGCAGCGTTAGAGACAGCAATCAACCGGGGGGGCAGTACTTC	CSVRDSNQPGGQYF
14	TRBV28	-	TRBJ2-3	-	TGTGCCAGCAGCTCGCCGGCAACAGAAGATACGCAGTATTTT	CASSSPATEDTQYF
14	TRBV4-3	-	TRBJ2-1	-	TGCGCCAGCAGCCAACTGGACTTTTACAATGAGCAGTTCTTC	CASSQLDFYNEQFF
14	TRBV3-1	-	TRBJ2-5	few	TGTGCCAGCAGCCAAGAGGGGGCGGTGGAGACCCAGTACTTC	CASSQEGAVETQYF
15	TRBV4-1	-	TRBJ2-7	-	TGCGCCAGCAGCCAAGTAATGGACACCTCCTACGAGCAGTACTTC	CASSQVMDTSYEQYF
14	TRBV12-3/TRBV12-4	TRBD2	TRBJ2-5	-	TGTGCCAGCAGTCCGCGGGGGGAGGAAGAGACCCAGTACTTC	CASSPRGEEETQYF
15	TRBV5-5	-	TRBJ2-1	-	TGTGCCAGCACCCCACGACAGAGCTCCTACAATGAGCAGTTCTTC	CASTPRQSSYNEQFF
14	TRBV29-1	-	TRBJ2-1	-	TGCAGCGTTGTTCGCGGAACTTCCTACAATGAGCAGTTCTTC	CSVVRGTSYNEQFF
12	TRBV29-1	-	TRBJ2-7	-	TGCAGCGTTGTGGACGGAGCCTACGAGCAGTACTTC	CSVVDGAYEQYF
16	TRBV4-3	TRBD1	TRBJ2-1	-	TGCGCCAGCAGCCAAGATGCGGGACAGGGGGTCGATGAGCAGTTCTTC	CASSQDAGQGVDEQFF
13	TRBV6-1	-	TRBJ1-2	once	TGTGCCAGCAGTGAAGCAGGGATTCGGGGCTACACCTTC	CASSEAGIRGYTF
12	TRBV20-1	-	TRBJ1-2	few	TGCAGTGCTAGGGTACAGGGTTATGGCTACACCTTC	CSARVQGYGYTF
14	TRBV5-1	TRBD1	TRBJ2-7	-	TGCGCCAGCAGTATTGTTCCGACAGGGGACGAGCAGTACTTC	CASSIVPTGDEQYF
16	TRBV9	TRBD1	TRBJ1-1	few	TGTGCCAGCAGCCCTCTTCCCCCGACAGGGGTTACTGAAGCTTTCTTT	CASSPLPPTGVTEAFF
12	TRBV29-1	-	TRBJ2-2	few	TGCAGCGCTCGCATCAGGGCGGGGGAGCTGTTTTTT	CSARIRAGELFF
14	TRBV9	-	TRBJ1-2	few	TGTGCCAGCAGCGTAGGACAGGTGATGTATGGCTACACCTTC	CASSVGQVMYGYTF
13	TRBV28	-	TRBJ2-7	few	TGTGCCAGCAGTTACAGGTTGACCTACGAGCAGTACTTC	CASSYRLTYEQYF
18	TRBV4-1	-	TRBJ2-6	few	TGCGCCAGCAGCCAAGCGGGACGTGAGTACTCTGGGGCCAACGTCCTGACTTTC	CASSQAGREYSGANVLTF
15	TRBV9	-	TRBJ2-3	-	TGTGCCAGCAGCCCACGGACGAGGGGAGAAGATACGCAGTATTTT	CASSPRTRGEDTQYF